The rows below give T cell receptor beta chains drawn from one sample of a study of T cell changes during pregnancy in multiple sclerosis. This table comes from immunoSEQ multiplex PCR, and its TCRdb copy is limited to in-frame clones, with some not included. The profile shows 85,000 to 130,000 clones, about 94% of them singletons. The starting material was peripheral blood, obtained before pregnancy. These receptors were collected from a female donor with multiple sclerosis, enrolled in a pregnancy study. Both conserved end residues are part of each CDR3. D genes are given only for firm matches. Clone size, where shown, is once, few, many, or a class for clones that have expanded.

V gene: TRBV30; J gene: TRBJ2-5; D gene: .; clone size: .; CDR3 DNA: TGTGCCTGGAGTGAAGGGGTCCCAGAGACCCAGTACTTC; CDR3 protein: CAWSEGVPETQYF
V gene: TRBV25-1; J gene: TRBJ2-2; D gene: TRBD2; clone size: once; CDR3 DNA: TGTGCCAGCAGTGCACAAGCGGGAGGACACACCGGGGAGCTGTTTTTT; CDR3 protein: CASSAQAGGHTGELFF
V gene: TRBV7-6; J gene: TRBJ2-7; D gene: .; clone size: .; CDR3 DNA: TGTGCCAGCAGCTTAGGACCTGCGGCGGGGCTCGAGCAGTACTTC; CDR3 protein: CASSLGPAAGLEQYF
V gene: TRBV5-6; J gene: TRBJ2-3; D gene: TRBD2; clone size: .; CDR3 DNA: TGTGCCAGCAGCTTGGACCTAGCGGGCACAGATACGCAGTATTTT; CDR3 protein: CASSLDLAGTDTQYF
V gene: TRBV6-6; J gene: TRBJ1-5; D gene: .; clone size: .; CDR3 DNA: TGTGCCAGCAGCGCACAGGAATCTCAGCCCCAGCATTTT; CDR3 protein: CASSAQESQPQHF
V gene: TRBV7-9; J gene: TRBJ1-2; D gene: .; clone size: once; CDR3 DNA: TGTGCCAGCAGCCTAGGGCAGGGTAACGTCGGCTACACCTTC; CDR3 protein: CASSLGQGNVGYTF
V gene: TRBV10-1; J gene: TRBJ2-7; D gene: .; clone size: few; CDR3 DNA: TGCGCCAGCCCGATCAGGGGGGCGGGGGGCTCCTACGAGCAGTACTTC; CDR3 protein: CASPIRGAGGSYEQYF
V gene: TRBV5-1; J gene: TRBJ2-7; D gene: TRBD2; clone size: .; CDR3 DNA: TGCGCCAGCAGCCGGACTAGCGGGAGCAACGAGCAGTACTTC; CDR3 protein: CASSRTSGSNEQYF
V gene: TRBV7-9; J gene: TRBJ1-1; D gene: .; clone size: .; CDR3 DNA: TGTGCCAGCAGCTTGGGAGGGAATTTGAACACTGAAGCTTTCTTT; CDR3 protein: CASSLGGNLNTEAFF
V gene: TRBV6-4; J gene: TRBJ2-1; D gene: TRBD2; clone size: .; CDR3 DNA: TGTGCCAGCAGCCCGACTAGCGGGACAGTCGATGAGCAGTTCTTC; CDR3 protein: CASSPTSGTVDEQFF
V gene: TRBV30; J gene: TRBJ1-4; D gene: TRBD1; clone size: .; CDR3 DNA: TGTGCCTGGAAGACAGGGATTAATGAAAAACTGTTTTTT; CDR3 protein: CAWKTGINEKLFF
V gene: TRBV30; J gene: TRBJ1-5; D gene: TRBD1; clone size: once; CDR3 DNA: TGTGCCTGGAGTCTTACAGGGGGGAGGTCGCCCCAGCATTTT; CDR3 protein: CAWSLTGGRSPQHF
V gene: TRBV7-9; J gene: TRBJ2-3; D gene: .; clone size: .; CDR3 DNA: TGTGCCAGCAGCTTAACGGGGGGCGCAGATACGCAGTATTTT; CDR3 protein: CASSLTGGADTQYF
V gene: TRBV7-9; J gene: TRBJ2-6; D gene: TRBD1; clone size: .; CDR3 DNA: TGTGCCAGCAGGAAACCCATTCGGGACAGCGACTCTGGGGCCAACGTCCTGACTTTC; CDR3 protein: CASRKPIRDSDSGANVLTF
V gene: TRBV27; J gene: TRBJ1-1; D gene: .; clone size: few; CDR3 DNA: TGTGCCAGCAGTATGACTCCGCGTCGCACTGAAGCTTTCTTT; CDR3 protein: CASSMTPRRTEAFF
V gene: TRBV7-8; J gene: TRBJ2-1; D gene: TRBD2; clone size: .; CDR3 DNA: TGTGCCAGCAGCTCCCGCGGGGGCGGGAGGTACAATGAGCAGTTCTTC; CDR3 protein: CASSSRGGGRYNEQFF
V gene: TRBV5-4; J gene: TRBJ2-1; D gene: TRBD2; clone size: .; CDR3 DNA: TGTGCCAGCAGCTTGGCGGGTAGCGGGAGGGGTAATGAGCAGTTCTTC; CDR3 protein: CASSLAGSGRGNEQFF
V gene: TRBV27; J gene: TRBJ2-3; D gene: TRBD2; clone size: .; CDR3 DNA: TGTGCCAGCAGTTTAAAGGAGCGGGAGGGACGCACAGATACGCAGTATTTT; CDR3 protein: CASSLKEREGRTDTQYF
V gene: TRBV28; J gene: TRBJ1-1; D gene: .; clone size: once; CDR3 DNA: TGTGCCAGCAGCCTCCTCACGGTGGCTTTCTTT; CDR3 protein: CASSLLTVAFF
V gene: TRBV27; J gene: TRBJ2-7; D gene: .; clone size: .; CDR3 DNA: TGTGCCAGCAGTTCCCGGGACACCGGCTACGAGCAGTACTTC; CDR3 protein: CASSSRDTGYEQYF
V gene: TRBV29-1; J gene: TRBJ2-1; D gene: .; clone size: .; CDR3 DNA: TGCAGCGTCCCGACAGCATACAATGAGCAGTTCTTC; CDR3 protein: CSVPTAYNEQFF
V gene: TRBV5-1; J gene: TRBJ1-4; D gene: .; clone size: .; CDR3 DNA: TGCGCCAGCAGCCCCGGGGTAACACGTGAAAAACTGTTTTTT; CDR3 protein: CASSPGVTREKLFF
V gene: TRBV10-1; J gene: TRBJ1-1; D gene: .; clone size: .; CDR3 DNA: TGCGCCAGCAGTGACAGGGGTAGTGAAGCTTTCTTT; CDR3 protein: CASSDRGSEAFF
V gene: TRBV9; J gene: TRBJ2-5; D gene: TRBD2; clone size: .; CDR3 DNA: TGTGCCAGCAGCGGAAACCCTGCGGGGGGCGAGACCCAGTACTTC; CDR3 protein: CASSGNPAGGETQYF
V gene: TRBV27; J gene: TRBJ1-1; D gene: TRBD1; clone size: .; CDR3 DNA: TGTGCCAGCAGTCGGACAGGGGTCCCTGAAGCTTTCTTT; CDR3 protein: CASSRTGVPEAFF
V gene: TRBV19; J gene: TRBJ1-1; D gene: TRBD1; clone size: .; CDR3 DNA: TGTGCCAGTAGTATGGGGAGTGAGGGGGCGGACACTGAAGCTTTCTTT; CDR3 protein: CASSMGSEGADTEAFF
V gene: TRBV6-5; J gene: TRBJ1-4; D gene: .; clone size: .; CDR3 DNA: TGTGCCAGCAGTTACGGTCCAGCAACTAATGAAAAACTGTTTTTT; CDR3 protein: CASSYGPATNEKLFF
V gene: TRBV5-1; J gene: TRBJ1-2; D gene: .; clone size: .; CDR3 DNA: TGCGCCAGCAGCTTCCGGGAGAGAAGTAACTATGGCTACACCTTC; CDR3 protein: CASSFRERSNYGYTF
V gene: TRBV4-1; J gene: TRBJ2-6; D gene: TRBD2; clone size: .; CDR3 DNA: TGCGCCAGCACCGCAAGGGAGGGCACAAGGACTTACTCTGGGGCCAACGTCCTGACTTTC; CDR3 protein: CASTAREGTRTYSGANVLTF
V gene: TRBV6-6; J gene: TRBJ2-7; D gene: TRBD2; clone size: .; CDR3 DNA: TGTGCCAGCAGCTCGACGAGGCTAGCGGGGCCCTACGAGCAGTACTTC; CDR3 protein: CASSSTRLAGPYEQYF
V gene: TRBV30; J gene: TRBJ1-5; D gene: .; clone size: .; CDR3 DNA: TGTGCCTGGAGTGTATCCAGGGAGGATCAGCCCCAGCATTTT; CDR3 protein: CAWSVSREDQPQHF
V gene: TRBV9; J gene: TRBJ2-3; D gene: .; clone size: .; CDR3 DNA: TGTGCCAGCAGCCCAGTAGGGAGTTCAGATACGCAGTATTTT; CDR3 protein: CASSPVGSSDTQYF
V gene: TRBV9; J gene: TRBJ2-5; D gene: TRBD2; clone size: .; CDR3 DNA: TGTGCCAGCAGCGTGAGGGACTACTACCAAGAGACCCAGTACTTC; CDR3 protein: CASSVRDYYQETQYF
V gene: TRBV30; J gene: TRBJ2-1; D gene: .; clone size: .; CDR3 DNA: TGTGCCTACACGATCCTCTCCTACAATGAGCAGTTCTTC; CDR3 protein: CAYTILSYNEQFF
V gene: TRBV2; J gene: TRBJ2-2; D gene: TRBD2; clone size: .; CDR3 DNA: TGTGCCAGCGGGGGGTTAACGGGAGGACGCACCGGGGAGCTGTTTTTT; CDR3 protein: CASGGLTGGRTGELFF
V gene: TRBV6-1; J gene: TRBJ2-3; D gene: TRBD2; clone size: .; CDR3 DNA: TGTGCCAGCAGGGGGGGGATTAGCACAGATACGCAGTATTTT; CDR3 protein: CASRGGISTDTQYF
V gene: TRBV7-2; J gene: TRBJ1-2; D gene: .; clone size: .; CDR3 DNA: TGTGCCAGCAGACCCGCCTGGCAGGCTAACTATGGCTACACCTTC; CDR3 protein: CASRPAWQANYGYTF
V gene: TRBV5-1; J gene: TRBJ2-7; D gene: TRBD2; clone size: once; CDR3 DNA: TGCGCCAGCAGCCCGGGGTTGGGACTAGCGGGAGCCTCCTACGAGCAGTACTTC; CDR3 protein: CASSPGLGLAGASYEQYF